Shown below are 13 T cell receptor beta chains from a single sample sequenced in a study of blood T cell repertoires in COVID-19 (dated by TCRdb to 2020 to 2021). Receptor amplification or capture employed the immunoSEQ multiplex PCR assay. The table was pulled from immuneACCESS by TCRdb, which kept in-frame rearrangements only. Such tables lose some clones; where checked, under half of the loss comes from unresolved V genes, and the rest has no known cause. This sample is represented by 7,500 to 8,000 clones; 86% of them were singletons. The ten largest clones capture 16% of the sample. Material for sequencing was peripheral blood. These receptors all stem from a woman in her fifties or sixties with active COVID-19.

The chain couples TRBV6-1 to TRBJ2-5, with 14 bases fitting TRBD2. The germline V gene encodes CDR1 MNHNS and CDR2 SASEGT. CDR3 length equals 18 residues. The trim removed 3 bases at V and 2 bases at J, leaving 8 bases unmatched. DNA for the CDR3: TGTGCCAGCAGTGAGAGAGGACTAGCGGGGGGTCCGCAAGAGACCCAGTACTTC. Its translation is CASSERGLAGGPQETQYF.

The CDR3 loop is CASSYPERQAKTGELFF. The CDR3 coding sequence is TGTGCCAGCTCGTACCCCGAGAGACAGGCTAAAACCGGGGAGCTGTTTTTT. The chain recombines TRBV18 with TRBJ2-2, with D possibly matching TRBD1 (6 bases). Germline V gene sequence: CDR1 KGHSH, CDR2 LQKENI. Trimming shortened V by 6 bases and J by 5 bases, and 22 bases separated the two germline ends. The CDR3 contains 17 residues. The full variable domain, with the rest looked up from reference TRBV18 and TRBJ2-2, is NAGVMQNPRHLVRRRGQEARLRCSPMKGHSHVYWYRQLPEEGLKFMVYLQKENIIDESGMPKERFSAEFPKEGPSILRIQQVVRGDSAAYFCASSYPERQAKTGELFFGEGSRLTVL.

This clone was seen a handful of times. V usage is TRBV13 and J usage is TRBJ1-1; D gene uncertain. Trimming stripped 1 base from V and 4 bases from J, with 10 bases between. The CDR3 loop spans 14 amino acids. Germline V gene data show CDR1 as PRHDT and CDR2 as FYEKMQ (reference sequence). The CDR3 nucleotides read TGTGCCAGCAGCTTAGTTTCGGGGTTCACTGAAGCTTTCTTT. This codes for CASSLVSGFTEAFF.

This clone was seen only a few times. V and J are TRBV9 and TRBJ2-7; 13 bases line up with TRBD2. Trimming at V came to 3 bases and at J to 4 bases, leaving 1 base not matched to a gene. Germline CDR1 is SGDLS and CDR2 is YYNGEE. CDR3 length equals 14 residues. The CDR3 DNA reads TGTGCCAGCAGCGCGACTAGCGGGGGGTACGAGCAGTACTTC. Amino acids: CASSATSGGYEQYF.

The chain couples TRBV5-5 to TRBJ1-5; 7 bases are a match to TRBD1. This CDR3 spans 14 amino acids. With V trimmed by 4 bases and J by 5 bases, 6 bases remained unmatched. Germline CDR1 is SGHKS and CDR2 is YYEKEE (reference sequence). CDR3 sequence (DNA): TGTGCCAGCAGCCCCCGGGACAGTCATCAGCCCCAGCATTTT. Amino acids: CASSPRDSHQPQHF.

J is TRBJ1-1 and V is TRBV19, with D perhaps matching TRBD1 (5 bases). Germline values: CDR1 LNHDA, CDR2 SQIVND (reference sequence). V was pared by 5 bases and J by 8 bases, with 24 bases between. CDR3 length: 16 amino acids. Written as DNA, the CDR3 is TGTGCCAGTAGTTTAAGGAGGAGGGGATCGGGGTACGAAGCTTTCTTT. This sequence encodes CASSLRRRGSGYEAFF.

The chain joins TRBV28 to TRBJ2-3; 9 bases line up with TRBD2. The V gene end was trimmed by 3 bases and the J gene end by 1 base; junction bases not matched to a gene: 5. CDR3 size: 16 residues. CDR1 is MDHEN and CDR2 is SYDVKM in the germline V gene. CDR3 in amino acids: CASSFAGGLGTDTQYF. DNA of the CDR3: TGTGCCAGCAGTTTCGCGGGGGGGCTAGGCACAGATACGCAGTATTTT.

This clone was counted once. This sequence joins TRBV19 and TRBJ2-3, with D hard to call. The germline CDR1 and CDR2 sequences are LNHDA and SQIVND (reference sequence). V gave up 1 base and J gave up 10 bases, with 12 bases separating them. The CDR3 is 13 residues long. The DNA for the CDR3 is TGTGCCAGTAGTATAGCGTTCGAGATCGCGCAGTATTTT. The encoded protein is CASSIAFEIAQYF. The full variable domain, with the rest looked up from reference TRBV19 and TRBJ2-3, is DGGITQSPKYLFRKEGQNVTLSCEQNLNHDAMYWYRQDPGQGLRLIYYSQIVNDFQKGDIAEGYSVSREKKESFPLTVTSAQKNPTAFYLCASSIAFEIAQYFGPGTRLTVL.

The genes are TRBV10-1 and TRBJ2-4, with D hard to call. The V gene's germline CDR1 is WNHNN and CDR2 SYGVQD (reference sequence). Trimming cost V 0 bases and J 0 bases, with 6 bases left between them. The CDR3 runs to 15 residues. The CDR3 protein is CASSESSVAKNIQYF. The CDR3 coding sequence is TGCGCCAGCAGTGAGTCTTCGGTAGCCAAAAACATTCAGTACTTC.

This clone was found once. V and J are TRBV27 and TRBJ2-1; 8 bases agree with TRBD2. There are 15 residues in the CDR3. Germline assignment: CDR1 MNHEY and CDR2 SMNVEV (reference sequence). Here the CDR3 DNA reads TGTCCCCGCAGCGACGCCGGGGGGGGATACAATGAGCAGTTCTTC. Amino acids: CPRSDAGGGYNEQFF.

This chain uses TRBV2 with TRBJ1-6; no definite D call. V was cut by 4 bases and J by 8 bases, with 3 bases left in between. CDR3 length: 11 amino acids. The germline V gene has CDR1 SNHLY and CDR2 FYNNEI. This CDR3 is CASSAYSPLHF. CDR3 in DNA: TGTGCCAGCAGTGCATATTCACCCCTCCACTTT.

V usage is TRBV5-1 and J usage is TRBJ2-1; 10 bases are shared with TRBD1. This CDR3 comprises 14 residues. After removal of 4 bases from V and 8 bases from J, the junction contained 6 bases not matched to a gene. Germline CDR1 and CDR2: SGHRS and YFSETQ. The CDR3 is CASSQGQGLYEQFF. CDR3 DNA sequence: TGCGCCAGCAGCCAGGGACAGGGGTTATATGAGCAGTTCTTC.

The rearrangement joins TRBV28 to TRBJ2-7; D call uncertain. V lost 6 bases and J lost 4, with 13 bases in between. In germline, CDR1 is MDHEN, CDR2 SYDVKM. This CDR3 spans 13 amino acids. The CDR3 sequence is CASRPGTLYEQYF. Here the CDR3 DNA reads TGTGCCAGCAGGCCGGGTACTTTGTACGAGCAGTACTTC.